This T cell receptor beta chain was sequenced in a study of T cell repertoires in cytomegalovirus infection. Overall study context: Newly reported HLA-C-restricted and thoroughly characterized HLA-B-restricted CMV epitopes were employed.

Points from the study as a whole: HLA-C-restricted CMV clonotypes gave the most frequent clonotype in two of eight donors.

TCRdb re-analysed the reads in MiXCR, keeping a single row per CDR3 protein. The table shows 110,000 or so distinct CDR3 sequences, with around 31% occurring only once. About this clonotype itself: The antigen remains unidentified.

Trimming cost V 3 bases and J 3 bases, with 16 bases left between them. CDR3 length equals 15 residues. From germline, CDR1 is SGHNT and CDR2 YYREEE (reference sequence). The sequencing used CD8+ T cells from cultured PBMCs, collected from culture after CMV antigen stimulation. V and J are TRBV5-4 and TRBJ2-7; the D call may be TRBD1 or TRBD2 (5 bases each). This receptor was taken from a human donor in good health (CMV status not recorded). Some clones in this sample may be carry-over from other donors' samples. The CDR3 protein is CASSSTGTLDYEQYF. Written as DNA, the CDR3 is TGTGCCAGCAGCTCAACCGGGACCTTAGACTACGAGCAGTACTTC.